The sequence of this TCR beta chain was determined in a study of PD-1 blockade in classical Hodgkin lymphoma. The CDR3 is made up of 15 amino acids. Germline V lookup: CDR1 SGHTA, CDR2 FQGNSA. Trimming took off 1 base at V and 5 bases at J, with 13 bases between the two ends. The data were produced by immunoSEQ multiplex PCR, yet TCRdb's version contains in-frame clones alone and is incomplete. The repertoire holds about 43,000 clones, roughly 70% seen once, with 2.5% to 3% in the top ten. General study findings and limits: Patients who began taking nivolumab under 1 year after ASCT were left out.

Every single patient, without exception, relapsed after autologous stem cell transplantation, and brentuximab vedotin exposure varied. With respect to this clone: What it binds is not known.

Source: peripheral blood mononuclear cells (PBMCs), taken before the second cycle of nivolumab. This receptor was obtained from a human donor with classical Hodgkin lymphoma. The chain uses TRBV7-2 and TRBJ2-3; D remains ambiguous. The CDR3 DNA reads TGTGCCAGCAGCTTAGTTTCCCCCGTGCGAGATACGCAGTATTTT. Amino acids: CASSLVSPVRDTQYF.